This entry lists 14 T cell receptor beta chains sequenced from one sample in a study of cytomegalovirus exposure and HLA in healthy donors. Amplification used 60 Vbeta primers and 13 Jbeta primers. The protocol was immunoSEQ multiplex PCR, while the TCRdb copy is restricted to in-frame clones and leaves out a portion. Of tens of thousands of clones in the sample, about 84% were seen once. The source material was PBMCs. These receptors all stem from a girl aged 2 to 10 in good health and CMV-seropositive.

Here the CDR3 reads CASSVDPIGRGISGANVLTF. The CDR3 bases are TGTGCCAGCAGCGTAGACCCTATCGGGCGGGGAATCTCTGGGGCCAACGTCCTGACTTTC. The genes are TRBV9 and TRBJ2-6; TRBD2 is a possible D gene (6 bases). This CDR3 contains 20 residues. Between the trimmed V and J ends, which lost 0 bases and 0 bases, there was a span of 19 bases. CDR1 SGDLS and CDR2 YYNGEE come from the germline V gene. Looking up the rest from reference TRBV9 and TRBJ2-6 gives the full variable domain: DSGVTQTPKHLITATGQRVTLRCSPRSGDLSVYWYQQSLDQGLQFLIQYYNGEERAKGNILERFSAQQFPDLHSELNLSSLELGDSALYFCASSVDPIGRGISGANVLTFGAGSRLTVL.

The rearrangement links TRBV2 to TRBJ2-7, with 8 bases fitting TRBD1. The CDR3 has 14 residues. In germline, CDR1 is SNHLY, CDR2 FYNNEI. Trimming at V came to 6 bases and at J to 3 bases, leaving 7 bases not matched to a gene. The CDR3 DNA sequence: TGTGCCAGCAGCGGACAGGGAAGGGTCTACGAGCAGTACTTC. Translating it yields CASSGQGRVYEQYF.

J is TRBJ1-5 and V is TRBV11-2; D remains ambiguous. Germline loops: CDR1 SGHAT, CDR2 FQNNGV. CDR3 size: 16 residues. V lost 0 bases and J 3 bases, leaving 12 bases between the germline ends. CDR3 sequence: CASSLDRGGPNQPQHF. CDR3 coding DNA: TGTGCCAGCAGCTTAGATCGGGGTGGACCCAATCAGCCCCAGCATTTT.

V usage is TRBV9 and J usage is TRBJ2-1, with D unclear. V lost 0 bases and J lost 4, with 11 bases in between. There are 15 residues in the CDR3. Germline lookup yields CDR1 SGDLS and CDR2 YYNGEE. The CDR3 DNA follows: TGTGCCAGCAGCGTAGACGACGGAGAGTACAATGAGCAGTTCTTC. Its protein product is CASSVDDGEYNEQFF.

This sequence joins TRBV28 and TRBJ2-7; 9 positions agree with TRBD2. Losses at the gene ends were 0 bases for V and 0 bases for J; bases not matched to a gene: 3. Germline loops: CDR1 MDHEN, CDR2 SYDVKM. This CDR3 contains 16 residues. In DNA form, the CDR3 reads TGTGCCAGCAGTTTATGGCTAGCGGGGAACTCCTACGAGCAGTACTTC. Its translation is CASSLWLAGNSYEQYF.

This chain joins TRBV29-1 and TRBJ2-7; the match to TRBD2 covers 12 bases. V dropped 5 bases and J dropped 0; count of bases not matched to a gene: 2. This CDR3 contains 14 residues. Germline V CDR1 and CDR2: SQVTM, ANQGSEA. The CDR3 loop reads CSVSTSGSSYEQYF. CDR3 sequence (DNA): TGCAGCGTTTCGACTAGCGGGAGCTCCTACGAGCAGTACTTC.

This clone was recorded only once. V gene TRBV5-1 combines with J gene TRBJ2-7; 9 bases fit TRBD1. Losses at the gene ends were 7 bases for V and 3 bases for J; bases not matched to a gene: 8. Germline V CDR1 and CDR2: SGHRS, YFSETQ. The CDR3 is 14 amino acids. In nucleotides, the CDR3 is TGCGCCAGCGCTCGGGACAGGGCAGTCTACGAGCAGTACTTC. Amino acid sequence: CASARDRAVYEQYF.

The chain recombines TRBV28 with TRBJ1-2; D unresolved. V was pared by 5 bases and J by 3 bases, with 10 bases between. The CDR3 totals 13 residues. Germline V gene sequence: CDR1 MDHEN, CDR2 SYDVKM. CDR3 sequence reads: CASSKSGHYGYTF. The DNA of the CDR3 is TGTGCCAGCAGTAAGTCCGGTCACTATGGCTACACCTTC.

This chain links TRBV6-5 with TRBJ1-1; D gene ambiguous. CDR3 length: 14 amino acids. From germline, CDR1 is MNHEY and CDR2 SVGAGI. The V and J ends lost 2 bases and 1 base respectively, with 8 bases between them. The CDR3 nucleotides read TGTGCCAGCAGTTACGGGCGCAGGAACACTGAAGCTTTCTTT. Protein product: CASSYGRRNTEAFF.

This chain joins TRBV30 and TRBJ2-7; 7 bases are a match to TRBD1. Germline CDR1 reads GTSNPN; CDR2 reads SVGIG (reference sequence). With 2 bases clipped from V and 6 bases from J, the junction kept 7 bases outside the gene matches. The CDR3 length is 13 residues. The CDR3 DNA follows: TGTGCCTGGAGTCCTGGGACAGTGAGCGAGCAGTACTTC. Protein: CAWSPGTVSEQYF.

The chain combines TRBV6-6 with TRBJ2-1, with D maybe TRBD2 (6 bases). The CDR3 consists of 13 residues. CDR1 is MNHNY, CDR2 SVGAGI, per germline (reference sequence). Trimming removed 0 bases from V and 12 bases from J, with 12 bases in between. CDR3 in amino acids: CASSYSKEGTQFF. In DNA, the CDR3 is TGTGCCAGCAGTTACTCCAAGGAGGGGACGCAGTTCTTC.

The chain's CDR3 is CASSDSKRVEENQPQHF. The CDR3 DNA follows: TGTGCCAGCAGTGACTCGAAGAGGGTAGAGGAGAATCAGCCCCAGCATTTT. This chain links TRBV6-4 with TRBJ1-5, with no clear D. Deletions cut 0 bases from V and 4 bases from J, with 16 bases between. Germline lookup yields CDR1 MRHNA and CDR2 SNTAGT. The CDR3 has 17 amino acids.

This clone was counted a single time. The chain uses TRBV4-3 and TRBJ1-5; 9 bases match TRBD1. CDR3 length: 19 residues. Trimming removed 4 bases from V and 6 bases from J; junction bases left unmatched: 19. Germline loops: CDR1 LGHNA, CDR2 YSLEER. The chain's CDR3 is CASSLPEKTGGLLFQPQHF. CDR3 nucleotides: TGCGCCAGCAGCCTGCCTGAGAAGACAGGGGGGCTTTTATTTCAGCCCCAGCATTTT.

The CDR3 bases are TGTGCCAGCAGTTCACCGGTAACTTCGAACACCGGGGAGCTGTTTTTT. Translation: CASSSPVTSNTGELFF. The chain is built from TRBV28 and TRBJ2-2; D gene ambiguous. This CDR3 comprises 16 residues. V gave up 4 bases and J gave up 0 bases, with 12 bases separating them. The germline V gene has CDR1 MDHEN and CDR2 SYDVKM. Supplemented by reference TRBV28 and TRBJ2-2, the full variable domain reads DVKVTQSSRYLVKRTGEKVFLECVQDMDHENMFWYRQDPGLGLRLIYFSYDVKMKEKGDIPEGYSVSREKKERFSLILESASTNQTSMYLCASSSPVTSNTGELFFGEGSRLTVL.